This record concerns one TCR beta chain sequence. With 4 bases removed from V and 4 bases from J, the gap between germline ends came to 15 bases. The germline CDR1 and CDR2 sequences are MDHEN and SYDVKM. The CDR3 runs to 15 residues. The data are from a study of blood T cell repertoires in COVID-19. Study details: T cells, B-cell-depleted T cells, or PBMCs supplied cDNA or gDNA.

Using immunoSEQ multiplex PCR, the repertoire was profiled, and TCRdb retains in-frame clones only, with some absent. The repertoire holds a few hundred thousand clones, with around 84% as singletons. Sequencing was performed on PBMCs or T cells enriched from blood (not recorded which). The TCR sequence derives from a woman in her late teens or twenties who had recovered from COVID-19. The chain combines TRBV28 with TRBJ2-3; D is possibly TRBD2 (7 bases). CDR3: CASSSWGGHSDTQYF. In nucleotides, the CDR3 is TGTGCCAGCAGTTCCTGGGGGGGACACTCAGATACGCAGTATTTT.